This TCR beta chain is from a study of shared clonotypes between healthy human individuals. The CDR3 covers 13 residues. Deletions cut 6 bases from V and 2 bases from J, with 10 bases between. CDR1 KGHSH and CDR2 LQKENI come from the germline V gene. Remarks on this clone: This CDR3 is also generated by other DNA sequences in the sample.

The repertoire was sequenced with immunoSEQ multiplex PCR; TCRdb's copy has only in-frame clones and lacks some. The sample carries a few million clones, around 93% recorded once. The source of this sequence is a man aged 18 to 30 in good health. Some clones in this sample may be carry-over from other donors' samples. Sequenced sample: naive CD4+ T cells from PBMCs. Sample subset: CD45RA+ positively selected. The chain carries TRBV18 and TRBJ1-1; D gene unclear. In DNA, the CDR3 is TGTGCCAGCTCGCCGGGAGCTAACACTGAAGCTTTCTTT. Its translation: CASSPGANTEAFF.